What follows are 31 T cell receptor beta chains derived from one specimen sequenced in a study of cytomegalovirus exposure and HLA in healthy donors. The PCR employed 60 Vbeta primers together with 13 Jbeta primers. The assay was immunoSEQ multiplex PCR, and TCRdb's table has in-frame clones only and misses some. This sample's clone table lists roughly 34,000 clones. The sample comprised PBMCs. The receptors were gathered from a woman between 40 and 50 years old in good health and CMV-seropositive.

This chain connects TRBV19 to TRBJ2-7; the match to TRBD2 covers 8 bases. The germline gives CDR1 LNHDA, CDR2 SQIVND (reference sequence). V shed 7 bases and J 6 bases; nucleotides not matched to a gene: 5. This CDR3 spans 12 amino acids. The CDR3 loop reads CASKRGQGEQYF. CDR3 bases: TGTGCCAGTAAGCGGGGGCAGGGCGAGCAGTACTTC.

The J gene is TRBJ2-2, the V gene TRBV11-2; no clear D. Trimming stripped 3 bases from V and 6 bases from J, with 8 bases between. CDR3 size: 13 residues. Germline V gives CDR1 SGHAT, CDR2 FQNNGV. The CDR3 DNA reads TGTGCCAGCAGCTTTTCCCGCGCCGGGGAGCTGTTTTTT. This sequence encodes CASSFSRAGELFF.

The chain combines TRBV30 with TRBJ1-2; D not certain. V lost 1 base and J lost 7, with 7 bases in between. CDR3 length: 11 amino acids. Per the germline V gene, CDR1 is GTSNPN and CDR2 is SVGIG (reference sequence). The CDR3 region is CAWSAGSGYTF. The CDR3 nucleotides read TGTGCCTGGAGTGCCGGGAGTGGCTACACCTTC.

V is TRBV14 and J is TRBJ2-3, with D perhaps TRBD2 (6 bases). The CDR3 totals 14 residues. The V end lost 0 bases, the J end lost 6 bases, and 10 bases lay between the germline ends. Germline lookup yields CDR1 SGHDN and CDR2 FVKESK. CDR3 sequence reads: CASSQEAGGDTQYF. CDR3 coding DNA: TGTGCCAGCAGCCAAGAGGCTGGGGGGGATACGCAGTATTTT.

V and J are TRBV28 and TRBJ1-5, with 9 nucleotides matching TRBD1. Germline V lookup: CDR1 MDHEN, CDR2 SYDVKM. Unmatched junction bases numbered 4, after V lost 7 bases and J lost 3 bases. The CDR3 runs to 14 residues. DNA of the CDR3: TGTGCCAGCAACAGGGACAGGGCCAATCAGCCCCAGCATTTT. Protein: CASNRDRANQPQHF.

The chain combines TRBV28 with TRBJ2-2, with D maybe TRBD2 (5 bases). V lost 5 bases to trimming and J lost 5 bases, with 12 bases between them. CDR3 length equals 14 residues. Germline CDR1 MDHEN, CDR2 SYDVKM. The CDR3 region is CASSILVRTGELFF. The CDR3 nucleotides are TGTGCCAGCAGTATACTAGTTCGTACCGGGGAGCTGTTTTTT.

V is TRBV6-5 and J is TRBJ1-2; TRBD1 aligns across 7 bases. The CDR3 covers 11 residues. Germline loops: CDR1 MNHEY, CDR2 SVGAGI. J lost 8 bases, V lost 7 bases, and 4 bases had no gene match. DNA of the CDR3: TGTGCCAGCACAGGGGGACTCGGCTACACCTTC. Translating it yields CASTGGLGYTF.

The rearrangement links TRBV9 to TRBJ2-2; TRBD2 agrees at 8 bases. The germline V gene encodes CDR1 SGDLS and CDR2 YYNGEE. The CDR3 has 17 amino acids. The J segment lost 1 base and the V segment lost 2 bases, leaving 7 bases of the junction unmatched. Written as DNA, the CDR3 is TGTGCCAGCAGCGTTTTTCAACTAGCGGAGAACACCGGGGAGCTGTTTTTT. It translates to CASSVFQLAENTGELFF.

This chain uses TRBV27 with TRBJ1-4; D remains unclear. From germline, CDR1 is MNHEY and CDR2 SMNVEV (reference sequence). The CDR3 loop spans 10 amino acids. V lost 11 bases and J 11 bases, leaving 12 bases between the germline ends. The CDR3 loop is CARPGGKLFF. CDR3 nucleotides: TGTGCCCGACCGGGTGGGAAACTGTTTTTT.

CDR3 DNA: TGCGCCAGCAAGGGGGGGGATGGGAACACTGAAGCTTTCTTT. Protein sequence: CASKGGDGNTEAFF. The V gene is TRBV5-1, the J gene TRBJ1-1; perhaps TRBD1 as D (6 bases). Looked up from germline, CDR1 is SGHRS and CDR2 is YFSETQ. Trimming took off 6 bases at V and 1 base at J, with 13 bases between the two ends. This CDR3 region has 14 residues.

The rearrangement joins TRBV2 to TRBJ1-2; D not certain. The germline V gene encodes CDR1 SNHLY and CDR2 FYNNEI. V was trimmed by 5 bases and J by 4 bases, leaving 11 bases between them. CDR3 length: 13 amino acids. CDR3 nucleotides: TGTGCCAGCAGTTCGGCGGGGAGCTATGGCTACACCTTC. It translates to CASSSAGSYGYTF.

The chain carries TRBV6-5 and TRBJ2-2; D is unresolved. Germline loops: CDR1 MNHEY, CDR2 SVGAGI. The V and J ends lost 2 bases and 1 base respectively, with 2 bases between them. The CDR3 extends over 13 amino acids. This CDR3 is CASSYLNTGELFF. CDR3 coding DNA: TGTGCCAGCAGTTACCTGAACACCGGGGAGCTGTTTTTT.

Here the CDR3 DNA reads TGTGCCAGCAGTGAACCTGCCTCCGGACAGGAGCGGGATGGCTACACCTTC. Translating it yields CASSEPASGQERDGYTF. The chain is built from TRBV6-1 and TRBJ1-2, with 7 bases aligning to TRBD1. The germline CDR1 and CDR2 sequences are MNHNS and SASEGT. This CDR3 region has 17 residues. The V and J ends lost 2 bases and 6 bases, in that order; junction bases with no gene match: 15.

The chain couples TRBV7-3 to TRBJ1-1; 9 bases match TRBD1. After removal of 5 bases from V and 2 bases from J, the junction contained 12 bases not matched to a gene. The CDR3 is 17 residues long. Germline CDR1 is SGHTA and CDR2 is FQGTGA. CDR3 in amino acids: CASSLQVGTGPNTEAFF. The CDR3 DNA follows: TGTGCCAGCAGCCTCCAAGTTGGGACAGGGCCTAACACTGAAGCTTTCTTT. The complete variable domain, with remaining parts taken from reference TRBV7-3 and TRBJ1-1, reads GAGVSQTPSNKVTEKGKYVELRCDPISGHTALYWYRQSLGQGPEFLIYFQGTGAADDSGLPNDRFFAVRPEGSVSTLKIQRTERGDSAVYLCASSLQVGTGPNTEAFFGQGTRLTVV.

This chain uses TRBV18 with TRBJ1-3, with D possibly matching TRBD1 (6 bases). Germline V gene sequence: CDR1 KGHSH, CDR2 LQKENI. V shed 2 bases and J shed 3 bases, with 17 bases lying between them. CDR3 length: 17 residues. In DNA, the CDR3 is TGTGCCAGCTCACCAGCGACAGGACGGCGAATTGGAAACACCATATATTTT. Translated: CASSPATGRRIGNTIYF. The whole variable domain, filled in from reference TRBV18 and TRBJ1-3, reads NAGVMQNPRHLVRRRGQEARLRCSPMKGHSHVYWYRQLPEEGLKFMVYLQKENIIDESGMPKERFSAEFPKEGPSILRIQQVVRGDSAAYFCASSPATGRRIGNTIYFGEGSWLTVV.

CDR3 residues: CASSLSGIVTQYF. As DNA, the CDR3 is TGTGCCAGCAGCCTAAGCGGGATAGTTACCCAGTACTTC. The chain carries TRBV7-9 and TRBJ2-5, with 7 bases that match TRBD2. Germline lookup yields CDR1 SEHNR and CDR2 FQNEAQ (reference sequence). The length of the CDR3 is 13 residues. J was trimmed by 8 bases and V by 5 bases; bases with no gene match: 8.

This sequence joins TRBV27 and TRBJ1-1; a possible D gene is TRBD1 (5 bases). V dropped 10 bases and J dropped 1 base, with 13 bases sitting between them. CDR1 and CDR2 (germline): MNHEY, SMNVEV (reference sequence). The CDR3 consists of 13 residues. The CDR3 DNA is TGTGCCACGCAGGGTTGGCCGAACACTGAAGCTTTCTTT. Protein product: CATQGWPNTEAFF.

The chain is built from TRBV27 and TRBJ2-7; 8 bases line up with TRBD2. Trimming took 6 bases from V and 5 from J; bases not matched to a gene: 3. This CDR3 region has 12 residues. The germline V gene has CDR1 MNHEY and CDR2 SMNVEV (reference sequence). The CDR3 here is CASSVGGDEQYF. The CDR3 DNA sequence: TGTGCCAGCAGCGTCGGGGGGGACGAGCAGTACTTC.

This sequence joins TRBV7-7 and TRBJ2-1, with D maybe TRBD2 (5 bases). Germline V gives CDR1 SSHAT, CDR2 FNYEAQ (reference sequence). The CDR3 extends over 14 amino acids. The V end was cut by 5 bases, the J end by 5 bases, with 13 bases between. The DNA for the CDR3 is TGTGCCAGCAGCAGGCTAGCACCTAACAATGAGCAGTTCTTC. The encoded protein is CASSRLAPNNEQFF.

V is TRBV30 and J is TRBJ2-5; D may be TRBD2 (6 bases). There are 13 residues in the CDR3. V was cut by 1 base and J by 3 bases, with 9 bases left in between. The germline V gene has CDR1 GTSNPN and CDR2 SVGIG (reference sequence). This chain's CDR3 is CAWSGDFEETQYF. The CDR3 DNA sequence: TGTGCCTGGAGTGGGGACTTTGAAGAGACCCAGTACTTC.

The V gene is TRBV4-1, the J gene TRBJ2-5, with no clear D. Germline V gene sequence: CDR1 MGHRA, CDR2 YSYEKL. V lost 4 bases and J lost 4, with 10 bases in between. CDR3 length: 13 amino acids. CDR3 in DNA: TGCGCCAGCAGCCGAGACCTTTTAGAGACCCAGTACTTC. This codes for CASSRDLLETQYF.

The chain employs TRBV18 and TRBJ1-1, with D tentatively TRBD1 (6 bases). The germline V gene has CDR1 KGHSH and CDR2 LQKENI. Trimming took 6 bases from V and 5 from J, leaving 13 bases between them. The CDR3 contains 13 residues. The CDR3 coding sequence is TGTGCCAGCTCTCGGGACAAGGAAACTGAAGCTTTCTTT. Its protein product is CASSRDKETEAFF.

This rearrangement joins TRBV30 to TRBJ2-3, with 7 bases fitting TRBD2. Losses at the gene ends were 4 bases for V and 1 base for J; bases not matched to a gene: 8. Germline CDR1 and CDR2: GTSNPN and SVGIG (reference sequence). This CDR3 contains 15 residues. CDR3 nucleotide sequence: TGTGCCTGGAATCGCGGGAGTGAGGGCACAGATACGCAGTATTTT. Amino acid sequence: CAWNRGSEGTDTQYF. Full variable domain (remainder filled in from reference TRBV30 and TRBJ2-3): SQTIHQWPATLVQPVGSPLSLECTVEGTSNPNLYWYRQAAGRGLQLLFYSVGIGQISSEVPQNLSASRPQDRQFILSSKKLLLSDSGFYLCAWNRGSEGTDTQYFGPGTRLTVL.

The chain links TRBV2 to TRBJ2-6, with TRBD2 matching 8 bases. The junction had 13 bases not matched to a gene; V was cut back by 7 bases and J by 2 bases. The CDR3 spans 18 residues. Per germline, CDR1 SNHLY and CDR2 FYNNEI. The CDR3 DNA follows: TGTGCCAGCATGGCGTTCAGCGGGAGTATGACTGGGGCCAACGTCCTGACTTTC. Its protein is CASMAFSGSMTGANVLTF. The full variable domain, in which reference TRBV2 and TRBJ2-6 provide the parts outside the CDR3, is EPEVTQTPSHQVTQMGQEVILRCVPISNHLYFYWYRQILGQKVEFLVSFYNNEISEKSEIFDDQFSVERPDGSNFTLKIRSTKLEDSAMYFCASMAFSGSMTGANVLTFGAGSRLTVL.

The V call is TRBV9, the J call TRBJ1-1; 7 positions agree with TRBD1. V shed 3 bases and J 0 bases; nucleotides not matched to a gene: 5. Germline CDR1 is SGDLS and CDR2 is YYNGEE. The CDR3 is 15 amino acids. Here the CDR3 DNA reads TGTGCCAGCAGCGACCATCAGGGGGTGAACACTGAAGCTTTCTTT. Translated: CASSDHQGVNTEAFF. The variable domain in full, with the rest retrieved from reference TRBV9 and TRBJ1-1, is DSGVTQTPKHLITATGQRVTLRCSPRSGDLSVYWYQQSLDQGLQFLIQYYNGEERAKGNILERFSAQQFPDLHSELNLSSLELGDSALYFCASSDHQGVNTEAFFGQGTRLTVV.

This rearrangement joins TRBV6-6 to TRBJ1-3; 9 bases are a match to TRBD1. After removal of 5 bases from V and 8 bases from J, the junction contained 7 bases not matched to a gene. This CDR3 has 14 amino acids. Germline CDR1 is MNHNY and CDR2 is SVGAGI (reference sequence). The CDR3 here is CASSLSQGAHTIYF. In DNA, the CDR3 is TGTGCCAGCAGTCTATCACAGGGGGCGCACACCATATATTTT.

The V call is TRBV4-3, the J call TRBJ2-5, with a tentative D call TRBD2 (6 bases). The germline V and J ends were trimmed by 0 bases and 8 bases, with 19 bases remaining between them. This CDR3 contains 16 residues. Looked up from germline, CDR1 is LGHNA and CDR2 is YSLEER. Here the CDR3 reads CASSQDPNLPSATQYF. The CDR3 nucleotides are TGCGCCAGCAGCCAAGATCCGAACTTGCCTAGCGCTACCCAGTACTTC.

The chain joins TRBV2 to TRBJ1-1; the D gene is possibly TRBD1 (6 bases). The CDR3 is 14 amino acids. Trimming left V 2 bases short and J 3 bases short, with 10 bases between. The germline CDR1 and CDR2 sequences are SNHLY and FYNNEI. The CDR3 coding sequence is TGTGCCAGCAGTGAACAGGGGATGGACACTGAAGCTTTCTTT. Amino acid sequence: CASSEQGMDTEAFF.

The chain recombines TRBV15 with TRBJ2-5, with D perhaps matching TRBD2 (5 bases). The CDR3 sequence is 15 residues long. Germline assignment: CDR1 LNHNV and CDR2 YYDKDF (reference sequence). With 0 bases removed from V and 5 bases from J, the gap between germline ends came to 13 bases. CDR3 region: CATSRDGGGPETQYF. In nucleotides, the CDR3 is TGTGCCACCAGCAGAGATGGTGGAGGACCGGAGACCCAGTACTTC.

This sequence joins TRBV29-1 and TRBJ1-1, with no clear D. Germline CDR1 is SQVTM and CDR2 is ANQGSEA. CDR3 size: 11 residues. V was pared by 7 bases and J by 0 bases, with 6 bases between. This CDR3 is CSARLNTEAFF. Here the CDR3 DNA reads TGCAGCGCCCGGTTGAACACTGAAGCTTTCTTT.

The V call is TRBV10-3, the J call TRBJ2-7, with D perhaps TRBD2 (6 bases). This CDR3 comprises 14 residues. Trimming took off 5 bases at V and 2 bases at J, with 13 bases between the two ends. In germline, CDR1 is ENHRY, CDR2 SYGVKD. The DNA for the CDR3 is TGTGCCATCAGTACCGGGACTGAGGCCTACGAGCAGTACTTC. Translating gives CAISTGTEAYEQYF.